This TCR beta chain came from a study of shared clonotypes between healthy human individuals. Naive CD8 cells were CD45RO-negative, positively selected for CCR7, excluding terminally differentiated effector memory CD45RA+ cells. TCRdb's table, derived via immunoSEQ multiplex PCR, lists solely in-frame clones and lacks some. The sample has some 2,000,000 clones; about 95% are singletons. This receptor was taken from a young man in good health. The sequenced material came from naive CD8+ T cells sorted from blood.

In nucleotides, the CDR3 is TGTGCCAGCAGCTCGATCCTGGCAGGCTTTCGGTCACCCCTCCACTTT. Translating gives CASSSILAGFRSPLHF. The chain has TRBV7-2 and TRBJ1-6; D remains ambiguous. V was pared by 4 bases and J by 10 bases, with 20 bases between. The length of the CDR3 is 16 residues. Germline CDR1 reads SGHTA; CDR2 reads FQGNSA.